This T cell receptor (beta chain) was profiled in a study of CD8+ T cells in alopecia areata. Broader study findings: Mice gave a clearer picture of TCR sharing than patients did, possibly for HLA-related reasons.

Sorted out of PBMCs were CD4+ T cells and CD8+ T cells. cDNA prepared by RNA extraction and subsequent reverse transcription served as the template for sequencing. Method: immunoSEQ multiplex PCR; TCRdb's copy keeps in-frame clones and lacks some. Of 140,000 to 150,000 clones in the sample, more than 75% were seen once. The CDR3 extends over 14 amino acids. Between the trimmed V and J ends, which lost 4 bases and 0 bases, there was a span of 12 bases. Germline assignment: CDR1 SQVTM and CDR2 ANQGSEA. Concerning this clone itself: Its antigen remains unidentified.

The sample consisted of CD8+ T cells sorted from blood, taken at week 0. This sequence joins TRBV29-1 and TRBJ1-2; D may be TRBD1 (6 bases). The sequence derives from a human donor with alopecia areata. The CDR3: CSVGLDSSNYGYTF. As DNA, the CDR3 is TGCAGCGTTGGGTTGGACAGTTCTAACTATGGCTACACCTTC. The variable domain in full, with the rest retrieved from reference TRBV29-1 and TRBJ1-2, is SAVISQKPSRDICQRGTSLTIQCQVDSQVTMMFWYRQQPGQSLTLIATANQGSEATYESGFVIDKFPISRPNLTFSTLTVSNMSPEDSSIYLCSVGLDSSNYGYTFGSGTRLTVV.